The 8 T cell receptor beta chains below were found in one sample sequenced in a study of neurological immune-mediated disorders. TCRdb re-analysed the 5' RACE reads in MiXCR, keeping a single row per CDR3 protein. The sample shows 95,000 or so distinct CDR3 sequences, around 3.3% of them seen only once. The specimen sequenced was PBMCs. The receptors originated from a woman under 30 with multiple sclerosis.

This clonotype was found many times. The chain employs TRBV5-1 and TRBJ1-2, with 7 nucleotides matching TRBD1. V gave up 5 bases and J gave up 1 base; unmatched junction bases: 11. Germline CDR1 is SGHRS and CDR2 is YFSETQ. The CDR3 is 16 residues long. The CDR3 region is CASSFLPGQSNYGYTF. Written as DNA, the CDR3 is TGCGCCAGCAGTTTTTTGCCGGGACAGAGTAACTATGGCTACACCTTC. The variable domain in full, with the rest retrieved from reference TRBV5-1 and TRBJ1-2, is KAGVTQTPRYLIKTRGQQVTLSCSPISGHRSVSWYQQTPGQGLQFLFEYFSETQRNKGNFPGRFSGRQFSNSRSEMNVSTLELGDSALYLCASSFLPGQSNYGYTFGSGTRLTVV.

This clonotype was detected a few times. A much larger clone lies one base from this, so it may be a read error. The V call is TRBV6-6, the J call TRBJ1-3; D is ambiguous. The length of the CDR3 is 15 residues. Looked up from germline, CDR1 is MNHNY and CDR2 is SVGAGI (reference sequence). The germline V and J ends were trimmed by 0 bases and 2 bases, with 8 bases remaining between them. The DNA of the CDR3 is TGTGCCAGCAGTTACTCGATGATCACTGGAAACACCATATATTTT. This sequence encodes CASSYSMITGNTIYF.

The chain combines TRBV7-2 with TRBJ1-5, with 9 bases identical to TRBD1. V lost 3 bases, J lost 4 bases, and 1 base stayed unmatched. This CDR3 is 14 amino acids long. CDR1 is SGHTA and CDR2 is FQGNSA in the germline V gene. This CDR3 reads CASSLDRGNQPQHF. The CDR3 DNA reads as TGTGCCAGCAGCTTGGACAGGGGTAATCAGCCCCAGCATTTT.

This clonotype occurred many times. V and J are TRBV5-1 and TRBJ2-1; TRBD2 agrees at 14 bases. Trimming took 4 bases from V and 7 from J; bases not matched to a gene: 4. This CDR3 has 15 residues. CDR1 is SGHRS, CDR2 YFSETQ, per germline. CDR3 amino acids: CASSPGLAGANEQFF. CDR3 DNA sequence: TGCGCCAGCAGCCCGGGACTAGCGGGAGCAAATGAGCAGTTCTTC.

This clonotype was observed a handful of times. The chain combines TRBV10-2 with TRBJ2-5; perhaps TRBD1 as D (6 bases). The germline V and J ends were trimmed by 8 bases and 1 base, with 11 bases remaining between them. This CDR3 spans 13 amino acids. In germline, CDR1 is WSHSY, CDR2 SAAADI. The CDR3 protein is CASRGQSQETQYF. CDR3 nucleotide sequence: TGCGCCAGCCGAGGACAGAGCCAAGAGACCCAGTACTTC.

This clonotype appeared many times. The rearrangement uses TRBV5-1 and TRBJ2-3; D gene uncertain. The CDR3 length is 12 residues. Per the germline V gene, CDR1 is SGHRS and CDR2 is YFSETQ. V lost 5 bases and J lost 2, with 6 bases in between. The CDR3 loop reads CASRPNTDTQYF. As DNA, the CDR3 is TGCGCCAGCAGACCTAACACAGATACGCAGTATTTT.

This clonotype was picked up many times. The chain couples TRBV7-2 to TRBJ2-5; 11 bases are a match to TRBD2. Losses at the gene ends were 4 bases for V and 6 bases for J; bases not matched to a gene: 7. From germline, CDR1 is SGHTA and CDR2 FQGNSA. This CDR3 has 15 amino acids. The CDR3 reads CASSSGLAAPQTQYF. For the CDR3, the DNA is TGTGCCAGCAGCTCGGGACTAGCGGCCCCGCAGACCCAGTACTTC.

This clonotype rates as medium-sized. The chain employs TRBV20-1 and TRBJ2-3, with 8 bases lining up with TRBD2. Germline lookup yields CDR1 DFQATT and CDR2 SNEGSKA (reference sequence). The CDR3 covers 18 residues. Trimming at V came to 4 bases and at J to 4 bases, leaving 19 bases not matched to a gene. This CDR3 is CSAITHSGEAPKADTQYF. DNA for the CDR3: TGCAGTGCTATTACACATAGCGGGGAGGCCCCAAAAGCAGATACGCAGTATTTT.